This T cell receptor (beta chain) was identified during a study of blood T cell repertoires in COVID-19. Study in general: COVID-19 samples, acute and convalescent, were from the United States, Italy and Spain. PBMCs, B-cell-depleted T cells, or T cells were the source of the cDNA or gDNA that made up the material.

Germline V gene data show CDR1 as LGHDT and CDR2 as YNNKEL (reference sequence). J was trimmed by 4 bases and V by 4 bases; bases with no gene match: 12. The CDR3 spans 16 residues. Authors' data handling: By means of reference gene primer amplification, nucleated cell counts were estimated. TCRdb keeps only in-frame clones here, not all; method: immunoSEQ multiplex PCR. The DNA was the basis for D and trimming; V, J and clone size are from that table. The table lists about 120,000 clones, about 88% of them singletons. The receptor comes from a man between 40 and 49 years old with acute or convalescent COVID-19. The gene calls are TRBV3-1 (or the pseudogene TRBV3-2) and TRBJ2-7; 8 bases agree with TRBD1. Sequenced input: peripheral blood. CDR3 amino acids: CASSLGTGRGEYEQYF. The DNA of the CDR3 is TGTGCCAGCAGCCTGGGGACAGGTCGAGGAGAATACGAGCAGTACTTC.